The entry below gives a single T cell receptor beta chain sequence along with its context. Its target is unknown. The V gene lost 8 bases and the J gene lost 0 bases, with 11 bases spanning the gap. This CDR3 spans 13 amino acids. Profiled with immunoSEQ multiplex PCR; TCRdb holds only in-frame clones, not every one. The sample lists about 1.4 million clones, about 96% seen once, with approximately 1% in the top ten. The data were taken from a study of shared clonotypes between healthy human individuals. Study as a whole: Aged 18 to 49, the donors were a couple of women and three men. Study-level findings and limits: Sampling covered blood only; tissue repertoires likely differ.

The chain carries TRBV5-3 and TRBJ1-1, with D possibly TRBD1 on 5 matching bases. TRBV5-3 is an ORF, and what it does is uncertain. This clonotype was sampled from a young man in good health. Sequencing was carried out using naive CD4+ T cells sorted from blood. Subset meaning: CD45RA+ positively selected. The CDR3 bases are TGTGCCAGGATCAGGGCTCTGAACACTGAAGCTTTCTTT. This gives the protein CARIRALNTEAFF.